This entry concerns a single TCR beta chain. Antigen unknown. The data derive from a study of CD8+CD57+ T cells in acquired aplastic anemia. Study-level background: Sorted CD4+ plus CD8+ cells gave DNA averaging approximately 2.9 ug. Read counts for CD4+ cells (from healthy donors) averaged approximately 10 million. Study-level points and caveats: Overlapping CD8+ CDR3 repertoires of patients and controls contained under 35 shared sequences. Patients were compared with controls for CD8+ Simpson's diversity, and no significant difference emerged.

According to the study, genomic DNA was the template for TCR beta VDJ and CDR3 profiling. TCRdb re-called the reads through MiXCR, storing one row per CDR3 protein. Among some 120,000 distinct CDR3 sequences listed, about half were seen once. The germline V gene has CDR1 KGHDR and CDR2 SFDVKD. CDR3 size: 12 residues. Trimming left V 6 bases short and J 5 bases short, with 7 bases between. J is TRBJ2-1 and V is TRBV24-1, with D uncertain. Source material: sorted CD4+, CD8+, or CD8+CD57+ T cells (not recorded which) from PBMCs. This clonotype was sampled from a human donor in good health, serving as a control. The CDR3 coding sequence is TGTGCCACCAGTTCGGTCGACAATGAGCAGTTCTTC. Translation gives CATSSVDNEQFF.